This TCR beta chain is drawn from a study of T cell repertoires in cytomegalovirus infection. Study-level information: Recently described HLA-C-restricted plus well-studied HLA-B-restricted CMV epitopes were used.

V was clipped by 0 bases and J by 7 bases; unmatched bases: 8. Looked up from germline, CDR1 is ENHRY and CDR2 is SYGVKD. The length of the CDR3 is 15 residues. Study-level points and caveats: There were HLA-C-restricted CMV-specific TCR beta clonotypes dominating the ex vivo response.

TCRdb fed the reads into MiXCR, producing one record per CDR3 protein. The sample consists of under 450,000 distinct CDR3 sequences, 34% of them appearing once. There are a few counts of this clonotype. Its antigen remains unknown. The clonotype originates from a human donor in good health (CMV status not recorded). Some clones in this sample may be carry-over from other donors' samples. The J gene is TRBJ1-2, the V gene TRBV10-3; 7 bases fit TRBD1. This specimen consisted of cultured PBMCs, obtained from culture after CMV antigen stimulation. The CDR3 nucleotides read TGTGCCATCAGTGAGTCCACCCAGGGGGGGAGTGGCTACACCTTC. This encodes CAISESTQGGSGYTF.